This T cell receptor (beta chain) was captured by sequencing in a study of blood T cell repertoires in COVID-19. Generated by immunoSEQ multiplex PCR, the TCRdb table keeps only in-frame clones and is missing some. The profile shows fewer than 200,000 clones, 83% of them singletons. The CDR3 length is 14 residues. The germline gives CDR1 SGHTA, CDR2 FQGTGA. V was pared by 1 base and J by 6 bases, with 12 bases between. The sequencing input was PBMCs or T cells enriched from blood (not recorded which). The sequence was collected from a woman aged 50 to 60 who had recovered from COVID-19. This rearrangement joins TRBV7-3 to TRBJ1-1; unclear D gene. CDR3 sequence reads: CASSLIPSPPEAFF. In DNA form, the CDR3 reads TGTGCCAGCAGCTTAATCCCCTCTCCCCCTGAAGCTTTCTTT. The variable domain in full, with the rest retrieved from reference TRBV7-3 and TRBJ1-1, is GAGVSQTPSNKVTEKGKYVELRCDPISGHTALYWYRQSLGQGPEFLIYFQGTGAADDSGLPNDRFFAVRPEGSVSTLKIQRTERGDSAVYLCASSLIPSPPEAFFGQGTRLTVV.